The 29 T cell receptor beta chains in this list originate from one sample, sequenced in a study of T cell responses to AZD1222 COVID-19 vaccine (dated by TCRdb to about 2021). Libraries came from the immunoSEQ multiplex PCR assay. Not all clones reach the TCRdb copy of this immuneACCESS table, which keeps in-frame sequences only. Checked studies attribute under half of the gap to unresolved V genes and leave the rest unexplained. Within this sample are 100,000 to 150,000 clones, with around 93% of them counted one time only. The ten largest clones add up to 1.1% of the sample. The time point label, read with the paper, signifies: baseline before first vaccination. This specimen was peripheral blood, taken on day 0 of AZD1222 vaccination. Source of these receptors: an adult in good health.

This sequence joins TRBV4-1 and TRBJ2-3; D may be TRBD2 (7 bases). The V gene's germline CDR1 is MGHRA and CDR2 YSYEKL. The CDR3 runs 17 residues. Trimming left V 4 bases short and J 0 bases short, with 17 bases between. In DNA form, the CDR3 reads TGCGCCAGCAGCCCCCGACCCCGGGGGGCTAGCACAGATACGCAGTATTTT. Its translation is CASSPRPRGASTDTQYF.

The chain recombines TRBV6-1 with TRBJ2-7; D may be TRBD1 (6 bases). Germline CDR1 is MNHNS and CDR2 is SASEGT. This CDR3 has 16 residues. V lost 3 bases, J lost 3 bases, and 18 bases lay in between. The CDR3 spells CASSERVTTQGYEQYF. CDR3 in DNA: TGTGCCAGCAGTGAGAGGGTTACAACACAGGGCTACGAGCAGTACTTC.

This clone was recorded only once. The rearrangement links TRBV20-1 to TRBJ2-7; the D call may be TRBD1 or TRBD2 (6 bases each). The germline CDR1 and CDR2 sequences are DFQATT and SNEGSKA (reference sequence). Trimming left V 3 bases short and J 4 bases short, with 13 bases between. There are 13 residues in the CDR3. The CDR3 region has the DNA TGCAGTGCTAGTATGAAGGGGGGATACGAGCAGTACTTC. It is translated as CSASMKGGYEQYF.

This clone was seen only once. J is TRBJ2-3 and V is TRBV5-1; 12 bases fit TRBD2. With V trimmed by 7 bases and J by 4 bases, 13 bases remained unmatched. The CDR3 length is 17 residues. Germline V gives CDR1 SGHRS, CDR2 YFSETQ. The CDR3 loop reads CASRLAGGPGSPDTQYF. The DNA for the CDR3 is TGCGCCAGCCGGCTAGCGGGAGGGCCGGGAAGCCCAGATACGCAGTATTTT.

This clone was recorded once. This chain connects TRBV6-6 to TRBJ1-2; 10 positions match TRBD1. With 6 bases clipped from V and 7 bases from J, the junction kept 8 bases outside the gene matches. CDR1 is MNHNY, CDR2 SVGAGI, per germline (reference sequence). This CDR3 has 14 residues. The CDR3 sequence is CASRVTGQGSGYTF. In nucleotides, the CDR3 is TGTGCCAGCAGAGTTACGGGACAGGGGTCTGGCTACACCTTC.

The CDR3 loop reads CASSEGEAGGASYEQYF. CDR3 DNA sequence: TGTGCCAGCAGTGAAGGGGAAGCAGGGGGCGCTTCCTACGAGCAGTACTTC. The genes are TRBV6-1 and TRBJ2-7; 8 bases map to TRBD1. The CDR3 is 17 amino acids. Germline assignment: CDR1 MNHNS and CDR2 SASEGT. Trimming at V came to 1 base and at J to 1 base, leaving 9 bases not matched to a gene.

The rearrangement links TRBV4-1 to TRBJ1-2; tentative D call: TRBD1 (5 bases). The ends were cut back, 3 bases at V and 3 bases at J, with 17 bases in the middle. The length of the CDR3 is 16 residues. Germline lookup yields CDR1 MGHRA and CDR2 YSYEKL. CDR3 amino acids: CASSQARVRTDYGYTF. The CDR3 region has the DNA TGCGCCAGCAGCCAGGCCAGGGTTCGTACCGACTATGGCTACACCTTC.

This chain connects TRBV20-1 to TRBJ2-3; 9 bases map to TRBD1. Germline V gives CDR1 DFQATT, CDR2 SNEGSKA (reference sequence). The length of the CDR3 is 16 residues. The junction had 12 bases not matched to a gene; V was cut back by 3 bases and J by 5 bases. In DNA form, the CDR3 reads TGCAGTGCTAGTGGTCTGGACAGGGGTTCGGGAGATACGCAGTATTTT. Its translation: CSASGLDRGSGDTQYF.

This CDR3 is CASSPRGYTDTQYF. In DNA form, the CDR3 reads TGTGCCAGCAGTCCAAGGGGGTACACAGATACGCAGTATTTT. V gene TRBV6-5 combines with J gene TRBJ2-3; maybe TRBD1 (6 bases). Germline lookup yields CDR1 MNHEY and CDR2 SVGAGI. V was trimmed by 5 bases and J by 2 bases, leaving 11 bases between them. This CDR3 has 14 residues.

V usage is TRBV30 and J usage is TRBJ1-2; D is unresolved. In germline, CDR1 is GTSNPN, CDR2 SVGIG (reference sequence). Trimming left V 0 bases short and J 4 bases short, with 9 bases between. This CDR3 contains 13 residues. CDR3 DNA sequence: TGTGCCTGGAGTGTTCTCACTGGCTATGGCTACACCTTC. Translating gives CAWSVLTGYGYTF.

J is TRBJ1-3 and V is TRBV6-5; no clear D gene. V lost 6 bases, J lost 0 bases, and 12 bases lay in between. Looked up from germline, CDR1 is MNHEY and CDR2 is SVGAGI. This CDR3 comprises 15 residues. The CDR3 is CASRLRWGSGNTIYF. In nucleotides, the CDR3 is TGTGCCAGCAGGCTTAGATGGGGCTCTGGAAACACCATATATTTT.

The CDR3 DNA is TGCGCCAGCAGCTTGGGGCAATACTCCTACGAGCAGTACTTC. Translation: CASSLGQYSYEQYF. J is TRBJ2-7 and V is TRBV5-1, with D hard to call. This CDR3 contains 14 residues. Per the germline V gene, CDR1 is SGHRS and CDR2 is YFSETQ. Trimming pared 0 bases from V and 0 bases from J, leaving 7 bases between.

This chain connects TRBV18 to TRBJ1-2, with D perhaps TRBD1 (6 bases). Germline values: CDR1 KGHSH, CDR2 LQKENI. CDR3 size: 14 residues. V was cut by 3 bases and J by 5 bases, with 13 bases left in between. The CDR3: CASSPVRGGYGYTF. CDR3 DNA: TGTGCCAGCTCACCCGTGAGGGGGGGGTATGGCTACACCTTC.

V and J are TRBV10-3 and TRBJ1-6; D is possibly TRBD1 (5 bases). Per the germline V gene, CDR1 is ENHRY and CDR2 is SYGVKD. The V gene lost 0 bases and the J gene lost 8 bases, with 23 bases spanning the gap. The CDR3 loop spans 19 amino acids. This chain's CDR3 is CAISESSRIGDPEDSPLHF. The DNA for the CDR3 is TGTGCCATCAGTGAGTCGAGTAGAATCGGGGACCCCGAGGATTCACCCCTCCACTTT.

In DNA, the CDR3 is TGTGCCAGCAGTTTCCCATTTGTTGGAGCGGAGAAAACTAGCACAGATACGCAGTATTTT. The encoded protein is CASSFPFVGAEKTSTDTQYF. This chain uses TRBV28 with TRBJ2-3, with a possible D match to TRBD2 (5 bases). Germline V gene data show CDR1 as MDHEN and CDR2 as SYDVKM. The CDR3 runs 20 residues. Trimming cost V 3 bases and J 0 bases, with 25 bases left between them.

The CDR3 loop reads CASRTSEVGELFF. The CDR3, as DNA: TGTGCCAGCAGGACTAGCGAGGTCGGGGAGCTGTTTTTT. This chain connects TRBV5-4 to TRBJ2-2; 8 bases map to TRBD2. CDR3 length: 13 amino acids. CDR1 and CDR2 from the germline V gene are SGHNT and YYREEE (reference sequence). J gave up 7 bases and V 5 bases, and 4 bases lay outside the gene matches.

The rearrangement uses TRBV4-2 and TRBJ2-3; TRBD2 matches 7 bases. The germline V gene has CDR1 LGHNA and CDR2 YNFKEQ. V trimming: 2 bases; J trimming: 4 bases; junction bases outside the gene matches: 18. The CDR3 covers 19 residues. Here the CDR3 reads CASSQKVVGGPLLADTQYF. DNA for the CDR3: TGTGCCAGCAGCCAAAAGGTCGTGGGAGGGCCTTTACTGGCAGATACGCAGTATTTT.

This chain uses TRBV6-5 with TRBJ1-4, with D tentatively TRBD1 (6 bases). This CDR3 contains 13 residues. Per germline, CDR1 MNHEY and CDR2 SVGAGI. Between the trimmed V and J ends, which lost 6 bases and 4 bases, there was a span of 9 bases. CDR3 in amino acids: CASSPGVNEKLFF. The CDR3, as DNA: TGTGCCAGCAGCCCAGGGGTTAATGAAAAACTGTTTTTT.

The chain joins TRBV7-2 to TRBJ1-5, with a weak D call TRBD1 (6 bases). CDR1 is SGHTA, CDR2 FQGNSA, per germline. The CDR3 has 15 residues. Deletions cut 7 bases from V and 4 bases from J, with 17 bases between. The CDR3 sequence: CASKEGQGMNQPQHF. Written as DNA, the CDR3 is TGTGCCAGCAAAGAGGGGCAGGGGATGAATCAGCCCCAGCATTTT.

The V and J genes are TRBV6-5 and TRBJ2-1, with 8 bases identical to TRBD2. Germline CDR1 and CDR2: MNHEY and SVGAGI. J was trimmed by 5 bases and V by 2 bases; bases with no gene match: 8. This CDR3 region has 16 residues. The CDR3 sequence is CASSYLRAGANNEQFF. CDR3 DNA: TGTGCCAGCAGTTACCTCCGAGCGGGAGCCAACAATGAGCAGTTCTTC.

The chain is built from TRBV5-1 and TRBJ2-6; D call uncertain. Germline V CDR1 and CDR2: SGHRS, YFSETQ. Deletions cut 0 bases from V and 4 bases from J, with 8 bases between. The CDR3 length is 15 residues. The CDR3 DNA is TGCGCCAGCAGCTTGGGACCATTAGGGGCCAACGTCCTGACTTTC. Residues: CASSLGPLGANVLTF.

The V and J genes are TRBV24-1 and TRBJ2-7; unclear D gene. The CDR3 runs to 15 residues. The germline V and J ends were trimmed by 5 bases and 0 bases, with 13 bases remaining between them. Germline V gene sequence: CDR1 KGHDR, CDR2 SFDVKD. The CDR3: CATSARGEASYEQYF. The DNA for the CDR3 is TGTGCCACCAGTGCACGTGGGGAAGCCTCCTACGAGCAGTACTTC.

There are a few counts of this clone. The V and J genes are TRBV6-4 and TRBJ2-2; TRBD2 agrees at 11 bases. Germline CDR1 MRHNA, CDR2 SNTAGT. The J segment lost 3 bases and the V segment lost 6 bases, leaving 0 bases of the junction unmatched. The CDR3 runs to 14 residues. CDR3 nucleotides: TGTGCCAGCAGACTAGCGGGAGACACCGGGGAGCTGTTTTTT. It yields the protein CASRLAGDTGELFF.

The CDR3: CASSLASAYEQYF. In DNA, the CDR3 is TGTGCCAGCAGCTTAGCGTCCGCCTACGAGCAGTACTTC. This chain connects TRBV7-9 to TRBJ2-7, with D uncertain. The V gene's germline CDR1 is SEHNR and CDR2 FQNEAQ (reference sequence). The length of the CDR3 is 13 residues. V was cut by 0 bases and J by 2 bases, with 5 bases left in between.

The chain is built from TRBV7-9 and TRBJ1-2, with 7 bases fitting TRBD1. V lost 4 bases, J lost 1 base, and 3 bases stayed unmatched. Per germline, CDR1 SEHNR and CDR2 FQNEAQ (reference sequence). This CDR3 is 14 amino acids long. The CDR3 nucleotides are TGTGCCAGCAGCTCGACAGGGATTAACTATGGCTACACCTTC. It encodes CASSSTGINYGYTF. Full variable domain (rest looked up from reference TRBV7-9 and TRBJ1-2): DTGVSQNPRHKITKRGQNVTFRCDPISEHNRLYWYRQTLGQGPEFLTYFQNEAQLEKSRLLSDRFSAERPKGSFSTLEIQRTEQGDSAMYLCASSSTGINYGYTFGSGTRLTVV.

The V call is TRBV5-1, the J call TRBJ1-2, with 8 nucleotides matching TRBD1. There are 14 residues in the CDR3. V lost 1 base to trimming and J lost 3 bases; unmatched junction nucleotides: 2. Germline values: CDR1 SGHRS, CDR2 YFSETQ. This chain's CDR3 is CASSLNRGDYGYTF. The CDR3 DNA reads as TGCGCCAGCAGCTTGAACAGGGGGGACTATGGCTACACCTTC.

This chain's CDR3 is CASSPYRGNSYNSPLHF. In DNA form, the CDR3 reads TGTGCCAGCAGTCCCTACAGGGGGAACTCCTATAATTCACCCCTCCACTTT. The V and J genes are TRBV27 and TRBJ1-6, with 8 bases matching TRBD1. CDR3 length: 17 amino acids. With V trimmed by 5 bases and J by 0 bases, 6 bases remained unmatched. CDR1 and CDR2 (germline): MNHEY, SMNVEV (reference sequence).

CDR3 nucleotide sequence: TGTGCCCGGCGCCTCTCTAACACTGAAGCTTTCTTT. Its translation is CARRLSNTEAFF. J is TRBJ1-1 and V is TRBV30; D gene uncertain. This CDR3 has 12 amino acids. Germline V gives CDR1 GTSNPN, CDR2 SVGIG (reference sequence). Trimming stripped 8 bases from V and 2 bases from J, with 12 bases between.

This clone has just one count. The V call is TRBV9, the J call TRBJ2-2; D remains unclear. The length of the CDR3 is 14 residues. V was trimmed by 0 bases and J by 0 bases, leaving 3 bases between them. Germline V gene data show CDR1 as SGDLS and CDR2 as YYNGEE. CDR3 sequence: CASSVVANTGELFF. Here the CDR3 DNA reads TGTGCCAGCAGCGTAGTGGCGAACACCGGGGAGCTGTTTTTT.